This T cell receptor (beta chain) stems from a study of T cell responses to AZD1222 COVID-19 vaccine. Concerning this clone itself: Its antigen is unknown.

Assay used: immunoSEQ multiplex PCR; TCRdb lists only in-frame clones, some missing. The sample lists about 49,000 clones; more than 65% were seen once. Findings of the study overall: Breadth and depth of Spike-specific TCRs rose after two AZD1222 doses. CD4 TCRs linked to vaccination spanned spike, dominating at 160-218 and 743-854. Nearly half of spike-specific TCRs reportedly target unmutated variant regions.

The clonotype comes from an adult in good health. The sequences come from peripheral blood, collected on day 0 of MenACWY control vaccination.

This CDR3 is CASSHPGKANYGYTF. The CDR3 DNA reads TGTGCCAGCAGCCACCCCGGGAAAGCTAACTATGGCTACACCTTC. V usage is TRBV3-1 (or the pseudogene TRBV3-2) and J usage is TRBJ1-2; D uncertain. The CDR3 runs to 15 residues. Germline lookup yields CDR1 LGHDT and CDR2 YNNKEL (reference sequence). V was shortened by 3 bases and J by 0 bases, with 11 bases between the two germline ends.